The TCR beta chain described here comes from a study of shared clonotypes between healthy human individuals. Assay: immunoSEQ multiplex PCR; the TCRdb copy retains only in-frame clones and omits some. Of about 2.4 million clones listed, 80% to 95% are singletons. V lost 2 bases and J 0 bases, leaving 4 bases between the germline ends. This CDR3 comprises 14 residues. Germline assignment: CDR1 SGHTA and CDR2 FQGNSA. In its sample, this clone was seen once. The source of this sequence is a man between 18 and 35 years old in good health. Some clones in this sample may be carry-over from other donors' samples. The sequenced material came from naive CD4+ T cells from PBMCs. Indicated subset: CD45RA+ positively selected. The chain uses TRBV7-2 and TRBJ1-4; no clear D gene. The CDR3 nucleotides read TGTGCCAGCAGCTTACTAGCAACTAATGAAAAACTGTTTTTT. Translation: CASSLLATNEKLFF.